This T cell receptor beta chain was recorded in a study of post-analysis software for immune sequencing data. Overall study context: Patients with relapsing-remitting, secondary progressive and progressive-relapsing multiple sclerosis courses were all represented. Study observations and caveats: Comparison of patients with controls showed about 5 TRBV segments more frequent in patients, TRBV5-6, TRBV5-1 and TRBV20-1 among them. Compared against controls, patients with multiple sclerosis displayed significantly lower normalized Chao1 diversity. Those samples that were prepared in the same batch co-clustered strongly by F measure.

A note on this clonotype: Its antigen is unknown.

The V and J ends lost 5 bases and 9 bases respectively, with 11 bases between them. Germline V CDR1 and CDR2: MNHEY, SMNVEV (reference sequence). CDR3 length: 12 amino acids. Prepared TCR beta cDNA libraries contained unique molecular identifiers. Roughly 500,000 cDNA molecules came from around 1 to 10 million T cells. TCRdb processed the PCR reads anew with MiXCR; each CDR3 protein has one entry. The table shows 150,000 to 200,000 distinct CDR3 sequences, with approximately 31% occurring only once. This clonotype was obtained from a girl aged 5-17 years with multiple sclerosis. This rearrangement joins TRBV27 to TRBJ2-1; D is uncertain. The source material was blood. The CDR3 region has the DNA TGTGCCAGCAGTATTATAGGTCGTGAGCAGTTCTTC. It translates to CASSIIGREQFF.